This T cell receptor (beta chain) was observed in a study of T cell responses to AZD1222 COVID-19 vaccine. Some clones are missing from TCRdb's copy, which holds only in-frame ones; the method was immunoSEQ multiplex PCR. This table has around 99,000 clones, roughly 87% appearing once. A note on this clone: Other DNA variants within this sample encode the same CDR3.

The CDR3 covers 11 residues. V gave up 3 bases and J gave up 2 bases, with 2 bases separating them. Germline V CDR1 and CDR2: SGHDT, YYEEEE. J is TRBJ2-5 and V is TRBV5-6; no definite D call. This clonotype was obtained from an adult in good health. The starting material was peripheral blood, obtained on day 0 of MenACWY control vaccination. In nucleotides, the CDR3 is TGTGCCAGCAGCTCTCAAGAGACCCAGTACTTC. Translation gives CASSSQETQYF.